This T cell receptor beta chain was captured in a study of graft-versus-host responses after intestinal transplantation. At the level of the study: Recipients received multivisceral, liver-intestinal, or isolated intestinal transplants. Anti-thymocyte globulin induction, then tacrolimus and steroids for roughly 3 years, went to all recipients.

Unmatched junction bases numbered 5, after V lost 2 bases and J lost 10 bases. Germline V gives CDR1 MNHEY, CDR2 SMNVEV (reference sequence). The CDR3 runs to 14 residues. TCRdb keeps only in-frame clones here, not all; method: immunoSEQ multiplex PCR. The sample gives 100,000 to 130,000 clones, 87% of which show up once; about 0.73% is in the top ten. Broader study findings: Recipient bone marrow held GvH clones, some seen earlier in ileum or blood.

In regard to this clone: No antigen is known for it.

The TCR sequence derives from a human donor who was the organ donor for an intestinal transplant. Source: unstimulated CD4+ T cells sorted from spleen or lymph node cells, taken before transplant. The chain has TRBV27 and TRBJ1-6; 7 bases agree with TRBD1. CDR3: CASSLTHRGSPLHF. CDR3 DNA sequence: TGTGCCAGCAGTTTAACTCACAGGGGCTCACCCCTCCACTTT.